This T cell receptor (beta chain) originates from a study of B cell selection in AIRE deficiency. Notes on the study in general: Tconv and Treg cells from AIRE-deficient patients resembled healthy donors in TCRBV usage, CDR3 length and diversity. About a third of healthy-shared Treg sequences were found among patient Tconv cells.

The CDR3 extends over 15 amino acids. V lost 4 bases to trimming and J lost 0 bases, with 13 bases between them. The germline CDR1 and CDR2 sequences are SGHAT and FQNNGV. Remarks on this clone: Its specificity is not known.

The regulatory T cell sort gate was CD4+CD25hiCD127low/negative. The method was immunoSEQ multiplex PCR; TCRdb's version includes in-frame clones alone and lacks a portion of them. Here the sample spans tens of thousands of clones, roughly 91% being singletons. The sequencing sample was made of CD4+CD25+ Tregs sorted from PBMCs. The gene calls are TRBV11-2 and TRBJ2-7, with D perhaps being TRBD1 or TRBD2 (5 bases each). The receptor was derived from a human donor in good health. The CDR3 loop reads CASSYRDLSSYEQYF. The CDR3 nucleotides are TGTGCCAGCAGCTACCGGGACCTGAGCTCCTACGAGCAGTACTTC.